The clone carrying this T cell receptor (beta chain) was observed a few times. The target antigen is unknown. This entry belongs to a study of beta chain features in type 1 diabetes. Study findings and constraints: Whether HLA type affects TCRB rearrangement stayed undetermined in the present work. There was a possibility that cDNA sequencing over-represented cells with high TCR expression.

cDNA synthesis used the whole RNA isolate, giving expressed TCRB sequences. TCRdb's copy holds only in-frame clones and misses some; the assay was immunoSEQ multiplex PCR. The sample contains roughly 250,000 clones, around 68% of which appear only once. Germline values: CDR1 SEHNR, CDR2 FQNEAQ (reference sequence). This CDR3 has 12 residues. The trim removed 11 bases at V and 9 bases at J, leaving 9 bases unmatched. Central memory, naive, regulatory and stem cell-like memory CD4+ cells were sorted by CD45RO/CCR7/CD25/CD127/CD95/CD27. Populations obtained by sorting all exceeded 98% purity. V usage is TRBV7-9 and J usage is TRBJ2-1, with TRBD1 matching over 8 bases. The sample taken for sequencing was naive CD4+ T cells from blood. The receptor's source is a man aged 25 to 45 in good health. The CDR3 DNA follows: TGTGCCCTTCTCCAGGGGGCTGTTGAGCAGTTCTTC. Translated, it gives CALLQGAVEQFF.